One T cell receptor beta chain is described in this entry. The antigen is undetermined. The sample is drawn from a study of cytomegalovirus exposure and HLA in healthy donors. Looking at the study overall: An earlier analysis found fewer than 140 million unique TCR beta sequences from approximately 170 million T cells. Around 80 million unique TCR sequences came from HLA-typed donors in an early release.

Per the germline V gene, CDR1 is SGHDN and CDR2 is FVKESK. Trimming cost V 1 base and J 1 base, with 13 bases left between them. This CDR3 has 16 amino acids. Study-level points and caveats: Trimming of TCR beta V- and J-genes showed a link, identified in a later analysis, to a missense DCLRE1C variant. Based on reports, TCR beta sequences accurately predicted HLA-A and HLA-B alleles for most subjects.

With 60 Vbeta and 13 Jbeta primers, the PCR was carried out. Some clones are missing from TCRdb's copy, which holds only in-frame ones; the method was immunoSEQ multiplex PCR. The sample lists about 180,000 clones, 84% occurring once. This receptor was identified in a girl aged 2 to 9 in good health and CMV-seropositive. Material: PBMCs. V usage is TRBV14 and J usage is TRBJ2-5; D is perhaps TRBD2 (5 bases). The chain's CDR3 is CASSQGPGLFQETQYF. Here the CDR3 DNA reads TGTGCCAGCAGCCAAGGTCCCGGACTGTTCCAAGAGACCCAGTACTTC. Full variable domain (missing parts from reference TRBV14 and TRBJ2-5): EAGVTQFPSHSVIEKGQTVTLRCDPISGHDNLYWYRRVMGKEIKFLLHFVKESKQDESGMPNNRFLAERTGGTYSTLKVQPAELEDSGVYFCASSQGPGLFQETQYFGPGTRLLVL.